Listed here is a single T cell receptor beta chain. Its antigen is not identified. With V trimmed by 1 base and J by 6 bases, 13 bases remained unmatched. Germline V gene data show CDR1 as SGHVS and CDR2 as FNYEAQ. The CDR3 is 17 residues long. The donors, nominally healthy at sampling, likely had unrecorded immune exposures. PCR used 60 Vbeta primers and 13 Jbeta primers. Clones were sequenced by immunoSEQ multiplex PCR, and TCRdb holds only the in-frame ones, with some missing. The sample consists of 150,000 to 180,000 clones, approximately 80% of them appearing once. The data originate from a study of cytomegalovirus exposure and HLA in healthy donors. Study-level results: Exclusion applied to some V segments, including TRBV6-2 and TRBV6-3, as they were indistinguishable.

The source of this sequence is a man younger than 45 in good health and CMV-seropositive. The V and J genes are TRBV7-6 and TRBJ2-7, with TRBD1 matching over 9 bases. The sequenced sample was PBMCs. The CDR3 DNA follows: TGTGCCAGCAGCTTAGGTCGGGGTGGGACAGGGTCATGCGAGCAGTACTTC. Encoded protein: CASSLGRGGTGSCEQYF.